The rows below give T cell receptor beta chains drawn from one sample of a study of beta chain features in type 1 diabetes. Produced via immunoSEQ multiplex PCR; TCRdb's table is partial and in-frame only. The sample has some 410,000 clones, more than 9.5% seen once. Sequenced input: naive CD4+ T cells from blood. Receptors were obtained from a woman aged 18 to 35 in good health. CDR3s include the opening cysteine and the closing phenylalanine or tryptophan. D genes are given only for firm matches. Expanded clones get a size class; other rows say once, few or many, or leave the size out.

D	V	J	size	DNA	CDR3
TRBD1	TRBV6-5	TRBJ2-1	NA	TGTGCCAGCACCCAAGACAGGGGGCGATCCAATGAGCAGTTCTTC	CASTQDRGRSNEQFF
NA	TRBV7-2	TRBJ1-1	NA	TGTGCCAGCAGCTTAATGGGCTACAGGGTTCGCACTGAAGCTTTCTTT	CASSLMGYRVRTEAFF
NA	TRBV25-1	TRBJ1-1	NA	TGTGCCAGCAGTGAATACGGAGGTCTCAACACTGAAGCTTTCTTT	CASSEYGGLNTEAFF
TRBD1	TRBV5-4	TRBJ2-7	few	TGTGCCAGCAGCTGGCCCGGGACAGGGTCCGAGCAGTACTTC	CASSWPGTGSEQYF
NA	TRBV6-5	TRBJ2-5	few	TGTGCCAGCAGCAACCGTGGGACCCAGTACTTC	CASSNRGTQYF
NA	TRBV29-1	TRBJ2-1	few	TGCAGCGTTGAGGTCCGAAGCAAAAAATACCCCAATGAGCAGTTCTTC	CSVEVRSKKYPNEQFF
TRBD2	TRBV4-1	TRBJ2-3	NA	TGCGCCAGCAGCCAAGAGGGAGTGGGACTAGCGGGGAGGACGACCACAGATACGCAGTATTTT	CASSQEGVGLAGRTTTDTQYF
NA	TRBV7-9	TRBJ1-3	few	TGTGCCAGCACCCCAGAATTTTCCTCTGGAAACACCATATATTTT	CASTPEFSSGNTIYF
NA	TRBV4-1	TRBJ1-2	few	TGCGCCAGCAGCCAAGTTTTGAGCTATGGCTACACCTTC	CASSQVLSYGYTF
NA	TRBV11-2	TRBJ2-5	few	TGTGCCAGCAGCTTAGGGACAGCAAAAGAGACCCAGTACTTC	CASSLGTAKETQYF
NA	TRBV5-4	TRBJ1-1	few	TGTGCCAGCAGCTCCGAACCTATGGACACTGAAGCTTTCTTT	CASSSEPMDTEAFF
TRBD2	TRBV7-9	TRBJ2-1	few	TGTGCCAGCAGCGACGGACTAGCGGGAGTTGGTTACAATGAGCAGTTCTTC	CASSDGLAGVGYNEQFF
NA	TRBV2	TRBJ1-1	NA	TGTGCCAGCAGTATAGCAGATGAAGCTTTCTTT	CASSIADEAFF
TRBD1	TRBV7-9	TRBJ2-3	few	TGTGCCAGCAGCAACAGGGGGATCGGCACAGATACGCAGTATTTT	CASSNRGIGTDTQYF
NA	TRBV9	TRBJ2-1	NA	TGTGCCAGCAGCCCCCGTAGGGCCCCGGTAGGCTACAATGAGCAGTTCTTC	CASSPRRAPVGYNEQFF
NA	TRBV9	TRBJ2-1	NA	TGTGCCAGCAGCGTAGTTGCTGGCTCCTACAATGAGCAGTTCTTC	CASSVVAGSYNEQFF
NA	TRBV30	TRBJ1-5	few	TGTGCCTGGAGTTCTGGGAATCAACAGCCCCAGCATTTT	CAWSSGNQQPQHF
TRBD2	TRBV7-2	TRBJ2-7	NA	TGTGCCAGCAGCCTGGGACTAGCGGGAGGCCCTGGGAACGAGCAGTACTTC	CASSLGLAGGPGNEQYF